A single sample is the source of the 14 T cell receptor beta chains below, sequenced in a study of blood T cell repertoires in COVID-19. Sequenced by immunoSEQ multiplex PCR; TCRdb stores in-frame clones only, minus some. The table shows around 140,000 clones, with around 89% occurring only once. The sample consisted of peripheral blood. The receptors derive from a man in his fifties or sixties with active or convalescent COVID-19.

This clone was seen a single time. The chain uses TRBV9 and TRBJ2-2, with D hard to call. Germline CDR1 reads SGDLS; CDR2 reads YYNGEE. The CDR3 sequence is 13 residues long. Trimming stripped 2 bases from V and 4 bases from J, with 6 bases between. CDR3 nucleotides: TGTGCCAGCAGCGTCACAGCCACCGGGGAGCTGTTTTTT. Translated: CASSVTATGELFF. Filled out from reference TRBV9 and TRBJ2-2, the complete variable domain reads DSGVTQTPKHLITATGQRVTLRCSPRSGDLSVYWYQQSLDQGLQFLIQYYNGEERAKGNILERFSAQQFPDLHSELNLSSLELGDSALYFCASSVTATGELFFGEGSRLTVL.

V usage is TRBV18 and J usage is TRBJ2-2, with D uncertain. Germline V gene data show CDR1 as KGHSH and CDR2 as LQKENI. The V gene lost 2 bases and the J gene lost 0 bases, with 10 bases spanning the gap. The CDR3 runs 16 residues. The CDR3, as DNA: TGTGCCAGCTCACCAAATCAGGTTTCGAACACCGGGGAGCTGTTTTTT. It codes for CASSPNQVSNTGELFF.

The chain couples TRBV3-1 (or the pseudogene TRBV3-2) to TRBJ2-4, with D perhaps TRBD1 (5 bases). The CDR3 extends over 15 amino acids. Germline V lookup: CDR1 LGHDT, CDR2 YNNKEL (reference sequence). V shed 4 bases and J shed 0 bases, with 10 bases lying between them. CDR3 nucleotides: TGTGCCAGCAGCCTCCAGGGTATAGCCAAAAACATTCAGTACTTC. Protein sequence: CASSLQGIAKNIQYF.

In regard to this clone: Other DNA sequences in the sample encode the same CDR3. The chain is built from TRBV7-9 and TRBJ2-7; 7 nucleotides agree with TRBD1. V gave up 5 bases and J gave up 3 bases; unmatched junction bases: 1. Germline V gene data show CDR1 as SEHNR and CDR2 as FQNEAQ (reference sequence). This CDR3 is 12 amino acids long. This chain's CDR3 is CASSRTGYEQYF. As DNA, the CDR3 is TGTGCCAGCAGCCGGACAGGCTACGAGCAGTACTTC.

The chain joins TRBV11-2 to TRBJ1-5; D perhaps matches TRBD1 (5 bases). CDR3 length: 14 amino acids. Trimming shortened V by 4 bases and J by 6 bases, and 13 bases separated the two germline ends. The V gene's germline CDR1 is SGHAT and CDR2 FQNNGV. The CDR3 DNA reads TGTGCCAGCAGCTCGGGGGTCGTCGGTCAGCCCCAGCATTTT. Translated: CASSSGVVGQPQHF.

Written as DNA, the CDR3 is TGTGCCTGGAGTGCAGGGCTTACCAAAAACATTCAGTACTTC. It specifies CAWSAGLTKNIQYF. V is TRBV30 and J is TRBJ2-4; maybe TRBD1 (5 bases). Trimming took off 1 base at V and 2 bases at J, with 9 bases between the two ends. The V gene's germline CDR1 is GTSNPN and CDR2 SVGIG (reference sequence). The CDR3 length is 14 residues.

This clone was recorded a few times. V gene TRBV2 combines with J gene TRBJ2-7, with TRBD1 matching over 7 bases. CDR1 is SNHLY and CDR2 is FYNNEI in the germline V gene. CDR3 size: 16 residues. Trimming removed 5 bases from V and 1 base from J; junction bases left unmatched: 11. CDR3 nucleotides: TGTGCCAGCAGTACCTCCGGGACAGTGCTATCCTACGAGCAGTACTTC. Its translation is CASSTSGTVLSYEQYF.

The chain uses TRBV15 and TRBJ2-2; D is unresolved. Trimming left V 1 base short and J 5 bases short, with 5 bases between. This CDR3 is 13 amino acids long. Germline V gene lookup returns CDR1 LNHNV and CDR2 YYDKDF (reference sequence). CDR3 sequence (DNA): TGTGCCACCAGCAGAGGGGCTACCGGGGAGCTGTTTTTT. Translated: CATSRGATGELFF.

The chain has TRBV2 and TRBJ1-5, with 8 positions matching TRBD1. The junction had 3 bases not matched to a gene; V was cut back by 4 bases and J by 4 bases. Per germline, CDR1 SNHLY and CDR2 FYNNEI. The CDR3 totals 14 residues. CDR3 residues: CASSVQGGNQPQHF. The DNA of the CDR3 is TGTGCCAGCAGTGTACAGGGGGGGAATCAGCCCCAGCATTTT.

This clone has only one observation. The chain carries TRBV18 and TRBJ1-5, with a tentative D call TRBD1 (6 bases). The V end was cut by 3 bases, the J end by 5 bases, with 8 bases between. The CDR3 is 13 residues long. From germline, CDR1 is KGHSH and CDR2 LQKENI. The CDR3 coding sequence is TGTGCCAGCTCACCGGACAGAGATCAGCCCCAGCATTTT. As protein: CASSPDRDQPQHF.

CDR3 sequence (DNA): TGTGCCAGCAGGTTGACAGGGCCAGCTTTCTTT. Translating it yields CASRLTGPAFF. The rearrangement uses TRBV12-3 or TRBV12-4 and TRBJ1-1; 7 nucleotides line up with TRBD1. J was trimmed by 10 bases and V by 6 bases; bases with no gene match: 5. This CDR3 spans 11 amino acids.

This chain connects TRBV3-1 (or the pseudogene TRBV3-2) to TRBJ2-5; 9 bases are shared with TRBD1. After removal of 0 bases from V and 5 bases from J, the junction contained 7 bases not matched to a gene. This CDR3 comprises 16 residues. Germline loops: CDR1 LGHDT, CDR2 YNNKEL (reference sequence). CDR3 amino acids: CASSQDMTGGRETQYF. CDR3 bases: TGTGCCAGCAGCCAAGATATGACAGGGGGGAGGGAGACCCAGTACTTC.

CDR3 sequence (DNA): TGTGCTAGTGGCCAGGGTACGGACAATGAGCAGTTCTTC. Translating gives CASGQGTDNEQFF. This chain uses TRBV12-5 with TRBJ2-1; tentative D call: TRBD1 (5 bases). The CDR3 loop spans 13 amino acids. V was shortened by 6 bases and J by 5 bases, with 11 bases between the two germline ends. Germline assignment: CDR1 LGHNT and CDR2 FRNRAP.

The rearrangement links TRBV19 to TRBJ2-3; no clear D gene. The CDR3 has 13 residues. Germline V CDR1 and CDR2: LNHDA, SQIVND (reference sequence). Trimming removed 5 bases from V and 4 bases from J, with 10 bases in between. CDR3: CASSSSFADTQYF. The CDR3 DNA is TGTGCCAGTAGTTCTTCGTTTGCAGATACGCAGTATTTT.